This T cell receptor beta chain was obtained from a study of T cell responses to AZD1222 COVID-19 vaccine. Only a few counts were recorded for this clone. The germline CDR1 and CDR2 sequences are SQVTM and ANQGSEA. Trimming pared 4 bases from V and 5 bases from J, leaving 12 bases between. The CDR3 covers 13 residues. The table came from immunoSEQ multiplex PCR; TCRdb's copy has only in-frame clones and leaves some out. The sample consists of about 76,000 clones, around three quarters of them appearing once. This clonotype was sampled from an adult who received the MenACWY meningococcal vaccine as a control. The sample in question was peripheral blood, obtained 28 days after the second dose of the MenACWY control vaccine. The chain combines TRBV29-1 with TRBJ2-1; weak D call: TRBD1 (6 bases). The CDR3 DNA reads as TGCAGCGTTGTTAAGGACAGAAACAATGAGCAGTTCTTC. Protein sequence: CSVVKDRNNEQFF.